A single sample gave rise to the 18 T cell receptor beta chains below, sequenced in a study of shared clonotypes between healthy human individuals. Assay: immunoSEQ multiplex PCR; the TCRdb copy retains only in-frame clones and omits some. The table lists around 2,000,000 clones, 85% to 95% of them singletons. Sequenced sample: naive CD4+ T cells sorted from blood. Subset defined: CD45RA+ positively selected. These TCRs come from a man in his late teens or twenties in good health.

V is TRBV19 and J is TRBJ1-4, with D possibly matching TRBD1 (5 bases). The V end lost 3 bases, the J end lost 10 bases, and 18 bases lay between the germline ends. The CDR3 runs 15 residues. Germline V gene sequence: CDR1 LNHDA, CDR2 SQIVND (reference sequence). The CDR3 bases are TGTGCCAGTAGTATCTTACAGGCTACCTCAGGAAAACTGTTTTTT. As protein: CASSILQATSGKLFF. Based on the CDR3 plus reference TRBV19 and TRBJ1-4, the full variable domain is DGGITQSPKYLFRKEGQNVTLSCEQNLNHDAMYWYRQDPGQGLRLIYYSQIVNDFQKGDIAEGYSVSREKKESFPLTVTSAQKNPTAFYLCASSILQATSGKLFFGSGTQLSVL.

The chain recombines TRBV28 with TRBJ2-1; D perhaps matches TRBD1 (5 bases). This CDR3 region has 14 residues. V was shortened by 9 bases and J by 0 bases, with 12 bases between the two germline ends. The germline gives CDR1 MDHEN, CDR2 SYDVKM. The CDR3 nucleotides are TGTGCCAGTCGACAGTCGAGCTCCTACAATGAGCAGTTCTTC. Translation: CASRQSSSYNEQFF.

The V gene is TRBV25-1, the J gene TRBJ2-7, with TRBD1 identical over 11 bases. J lost 4 bases, V lost 6 bases, and 5 bases had no gene match. This CDR3 has 14 residues. CDR1 is MGHDK, CDR2 SYGVNS, per germline. For the CDR3, the DNA is TGTGCCAGCAGCCTTGGACAGGGGGCTTACGAGCAGTACTTC. Amino acid sequence: CASSLGQGAYEQYF.

This chain connects TRBV10-3 to TRBJ1-1, with D tentatively TRBD1 (5 bases). The germline V gene has CDR1 ENHRY and CDR2 SYGVKD. V lost 3 bases, J lost 3 bases, and 14 bases lay in between. CDR3 length equals 15 residues. CDR3 nucleotide sequence: TGTGCCATCAGTGACTCCCCCGGGGCGCACACTGAAGCTTTCTTT. This sequence encodes CAISDSPGAHTEAFF.

The chain is built from TRBV5-1 and TRBJ1-2; maybe TRBD1 (5 bases). From germline, CDR1 is SGHRS and CDR2 YFSETQ. The CDR3 is 14 residues long. V lost 0 bases, J lost 8 bases, and 14 bases lay in between. CDR3 protein: CASSLEWGNKGYTF. DNA of the CDR3: TGCGCCAGCAGCTTGGAATGGGGGAATAAAGGCTACACCTTC.

Remarks on this clone: Other DNA sequences from this sample encode an identical CDR3 as well. DNA for the CDR3: TGCGCCAGCAGTCCGTCCTACGAGCAGTACTTC. Protein product: CASSPSYEQYF. The chain employs TRBV4-3 and TRBJ2-7; D gene uncertain. The CDR3 has 11 amino acids. Germline lookup yields CDR1 LGHNA and CDR2 YSLEER. V dropped 6 bases and J dropped 1 base, with 4 bases sitting between them.

Remarks on this clone: Other nucleotide sequences in the sample specify the same CDR3. The chain is built from TRBV5-1 and TRBJ2-3, with 10 bases that match TRBD1. The CDR3 is 14 amino acids. Germline CDR1 reads SGHRS; CDR2 reads YFSETQ. V shed 3 bases and J 5 bases; nucleotides not matched to a gene: 3. The CDR3: CASSSGQGLDTQYF. CDR3 nucleotides: TGCGCCAGCAGCTCGGGACAGGGGTTAGATACGCAGTATTTT.

The CDR3 DNA sequence: TGCGCCTCAGCCCCCTTAAGCGGGGGGGGCGTGCAGACCCAGTACTTC. This sequence encodes CASAPLSGGGVQTQYF. This chain links TRBV5-1 with TRBJ2-5, with 10 nucleotides matching TRBD2. V shed 10 bases, J shed 6 bases, and the junction held 18 bases outside the gene matches. CDR1 is SGHRS and CDR2 is YFSETQ in the germline V gene. The CDR3 covers 16 residues.

The chain joins TRBV6-5 to TRBJ2-1; 10 bases agree with TRBD2. J was trimmed by 10 bases and V by 6 bases; bases with no gene match: 9. Germline loops: CDR1 MNHEY, CDR2 SVGAGI. The CDR3 runs to 14 residues. The CDR3 loop is CASSGLAELGEQFF. CDR3 nucleotide sequence: TGTGCCAGCAGCGGACTAGCGGAGCTCGGAGAGCAGTTCTTC.

The chain joins TRBV5-1 to TRBJ2-5, with a weak D call TRBD2 (5 bases). The CDR3 runs to 15 residues. The germline V and J ends were trimmed by 1 base and 1 base, with 11 bases remaining between them. Per germline, CDR1 SGHRS and CDR2 YFSETQ. CDR3 sequence: CASSLFTGFQETQYF. The CDR3 coding sequence is TGCGCCAGCAGCTTGTTCACGGGATTCCAAGAGACCCAGTACTTC.

The J gene is TRBJ2-2, the V gene TRBV5-4, with D possibly being TRBD2 (5 bases). Germline values: CDR1 SGHNT, CDR2 YYREEE (reference sequence). The length of the CDR3 is 17 residues. V shed 0 bases and J shed 2 bases, with 14 bases lying between them. CDR3 in DNA: TGTGCCAGCAGCTTGGCAAGCAGACTAAAAAACACCGGGGAGCTGTTTTTT. Protein: CASSLASRLKNTGELFF.

V usage is TRBV2 and J usage is TRBJ1-5, with D possibly matching TRBD1 (6 bases). V gave up 6 bases and J gave up 8 bases, with 14 bases separating them. The germline V gene has CDR1 SNHLY and CDR2 FYNNEI. The CDR3 contains 13 residues. This CDR3 reads CASRRDIREPQHF. CDR3 nucleotides: TGTGCCAGCAGGAGGGACATCAGGGAGCCCCAGCATTTT.

The J gene is TRBJ1-5, the V gene TRBV12-5; D ambiguous. V was clipped by 0 bases and J by 7 bases, with 16 bases between them. Per germline, CDR1 LGHNT and CDR2 FRNRAP. The length of the CDR3 is 16 residues. The CDR3, as DNA: TGTGCTAGTGGTTTGGTACTAGTGCCAACCCCCCAGCCCCAGCATTTT. Encoded protein: CASGLVLVPTPQPQHF.

This clone was found once. This chain connects TRBV9 to TRBJ2-7, with TRBD1 identical over 10 bases. CDR1 SGDLS and CDR2 YYNGEE come from the germline V gene. The ends lost 0 bases at V and 4 bases at J; junction bases unmatched: 4. CDR3 length: 15 amino acids. In DNA form, the CDR3 reads TGTGCCAGCAGCGTAGGCGGGACAGGGGTTTACGAGCAGTACTTC. Translated, it gives CASSVGGTGVYEQYF.

The chain carries TRBV7-8 and TRBJ2-3, with D maybe TRBD1 (6 bases). Germline V lookup: CDR1 SGHVS, CDR2 FQNEAQ. V was shortened by 0 bases and J by 2 bases, with 9 bases between the two germline ends. This CDR3 contains 15 residues. CDR3 amino acids: CASSLAGQITDTQYF. As DNA, the CDR3 is TGTGCCAGCAGCTTAGCGGGACAAATCACAGATACGCAGTATTTT.

The chain couples TRBV5-1 to TRBJ2-3; TRBD2 is a possible D gene (6 bases). The CDR3 consists of 14 residues. CDR1 and CDR2 (germline): SGHRS, YFSETQ. Trimming pared 0 bases from V and 4 bases from J, leaving 9 bases between. Here the CDR3 DNA reads TGCGCCAGCAGCTTGGGACTAGAGGCAGATACGCAGTATTTT. It translates to CASSLGLEADTQYF.

The V call is TRBV28, the J call TRBJ2-7, with TRBD1 matching over 8 bases. Per germline, CDR1 MDHEN and CDR2 SYDVKM. Germline trimming cut 5 bases from V and 6 bases from J; bases unmatched to any gene: 9. The CDR3 covers 14 residues. The CDR3 loop is CASSLGQGSGEQYF. The DNA for the CDR3 is TGTGCCAGCAGTCTAGGACAGGGATCGGGCGAGCAGTACTTC.

The genes are TRBV7-2 and TRBJ1-2; 9 bases are shared with TRBD1. CDR3 length: 15 amino acids. Germline trimming cut 0 bases from V and 4 bases from J; bases unmatched to any gene: 3. CDR1 and CDR2 from the germline V gene are SGHTA and FQGNSA. The CDR3 spells CASSLATGGSYGYTF. As DNA, the CDR3 is TGTGCCAGCAGCTTAGCGACAGGGGGTAGCTATGGCTACACCTTC.